These 13 T cell receptor beta chains came from one sample sequenced in a study of cytomegalovirus exposure and HLA in healthy donors (dated by TCRdb to about 2017). To prepare the library, the immunoSEQ multiplex PCR assay was applied. Entries here come from immuneACCESS through TCRdb and include only in-frame sequences with V and J called. Some clones fail to appear in such tables; in the studies checked, an unresolved V gene covers under half of the shortfall, and the cause of the remainder is unknown. The sample includes 200,000 or so clones, with almost 90% observed a single time. Over 2.5% of the sample belongs to the ten largest clones. The sequenced sample was PBMCs. Source of these receptors: a woman aged 18-30 years in good health and CMV-seronegative.

The chain carries TRBV5-1 and TRBJ1-1; 7 bases fit TRBD1. The CDR3 has 12 amino acids. Germline V lookup: CDR1 SGHRS, CDR2 YFSETQ. The ends lost 4 bases at V and 5 bases at J; junction bases unmatched: 2. The CDR3 DNA reads as TGCGCCAGCAGCCCAGGGGGGACTGAAGCTTTCTTT. Its translation is CASSPGGTEAFF.

The chain joins TRBV6-1 to TRBJ1-1; D remains unclear. CDR3 length: 13 residues. Trimming removed 8 bases from V and 3 bases from J, with 13 bases in between. Per the germline V gene, CDR1 is MNHNS and CDR2 is SASEGT. For the CDR3, the DNA is TGTGCCAGCCACTCGAGGGAACACACTGAAGCTTTCTTT. The encoded protein is CASHSREHTEAFF.

This clone has only one observation. The chain joins TRBV11-3 to TRBJ2-3; D is unresolved. The V end was cut by 4 bases, the J end by 2 bases, with 10 bases between. The CDR3 is 14 amino acids. Germline CDR1 and CDR2: SGHNT and YENEEA. CDR3 in DNA: TGTGCCAGCAGCTCCGCCTCAGACACAGATACGCAGTATTTT. As protein: CASSSASDTDTQYF.

This chain links TRBV28 with TRBJ2-7; 7 bases are shared with TRBD1. V was clipped by 3 bases and J by 0 bases; unmatched bases: 11. Germline CDR1 MDHEN, CDR2 SYDVKM. CDR3 size: 17 residues. The CDR3 sequence: CASSLLLGQSFSYEQYF. CDR3 DNA: TGTGCCAGCAGTTTGTTGCTGGGACAGAGTTTCTCCTACGAGCAGTACTTC. The full variable domain, completed using reference TRBV28 and TRBJ2-7, is DVKVTQSSRYLVKRTGEKVFLECVQDMDHENMFWYRQDPGLGLRLIYFSYDVKMKEKGDIPEGYSVSREKKERFSLILESASTNQTSMYLCASSLLLGQSFSYEQYFGPGTRLTVT.

This chain links TRBV6-5 with TRBJ1-2; a weak D match, TRBD1 (5 bases). Germline CDR1 and CDR2: MNHEY and SVGAGI. The V and J ends lost 5 bases and 0 bases respectively, with 13 bases between them. This CDR3 is 15 amino acids long. CDR3 amino acids: CASSRAGRTNYGYTF. CDR3 coding DNA: TGTGCCAGCAGTAGAGCGGGACGGACTAACTATGGCTACACCTTC.

V is TRBV10-3 and J is TRBJ2-3; 11 nucleotides align to TRBD2. The germline CDR1 and CDR2 sequences are ENHRY and SYGVKD. V dropped 6 bases and J dropped 0; count of bases not matched to a gene: 2. The CDR3 is made up of 15 amino acids. The CDR3 is CAIRRTSGSTDTQYF. The CDR3 coding sequence is TGTGCCATCAGAAGGACTAGCGGGAGCACAGATACGCAGTATTTT.

The J gene is TRBJ2-3, the V gene TRBV9, with TRBD1 matching over 11 bases. Germline CDR1 reads SGDLS; CDR2 reads YYNGEE. The junction had 2 bases not matched to a gene; V was cut back by 0 bases and J by 5 bases. The CDR3 consists of 15 residues. CDR3 sequence (DNA): TGTGCCAGCAGCGTAGGGACAGGGGGCGTAGATACGCAGTATTTT. Translation gives CASSVGTGGVDTQYF.

The V call is TRBV28, the J call TRBJ2-1, with TRBD2 identical over 11 bases. The CDR3 sequence is 16 residues long. V was clipped by 4 bases and J by 8 bases; unmatched bases: 10. In germline, CDR1 is MDHEN, CDR2 SYDVKM. CDR3 sequence reads: CASSSRLAGNLHEQFF. DNA of the CDR3: TGTGCCAGCAGTTCCAGACTAGCGGGAAATCTGCATGAGCAGTTCTTC.

CDR3 sequence (DNA): TGTGCCAGCAGAAATAGCGGGAGGAGCACAGATACGCAGTATTTT. This encodes CASRNSGRSTDTQYF. The chain joins TRBV27 to TRBJ2-3; 10 bases are shared with TRBD2. The junction had 3 bases not matched to a gene; V was cut back by 6 bases and J by 0 bases. This CDR3 spans 15 amino acids. CDR1 is MNHEY and CDR2 is SMNVEV in the germline V gene (reference sequence).

This chain joins TRBV7-8 and TRBJ2-1; D not certain. The germline gives CDR1 SGHVS, CDR2 FQNEAQ. V lost 2 bases and J 7 bases, leaving 3 bases between the germline ends. The CDR3 runs 11 residues. The CDR3 DNA reads TGTGCCAGCAGCTTAACAAATGAGCAGTTCTTC. As protein: CASSLTNEQFF.

As DNA, the CDR3 is TGTGCCAGCGAGGGACTAGCCCGGGAGACCCAGTACTTC. Translating it yields CASEGLARETQYF. The chain joins TRBV2 to TRBJ2-5; 9 positions match TRBD2. This CDR3 is built from 13 residues. The V gene's germline CDR1 is SNHLY and CDR2 FYNNEI. J lost 5 bases, V lost 8 bases, and 6 bases had no gene match.

This clone has a single count. The rearrangement joins TRBV27 to TRBJ2-4; the match to TRBD2 covers 12 bases. Germline loops: CDR1 MNHEY, CDR2 SMNVEV (reference sequence). The CDR3 sequence is 16 residues long. After removal of 4 bases from V and 0 bases from J, the junction contained 1 base not matched to a gene. In DNA form, the CDR3 reads TGTGCCAGCAGTTGGGGACTAGCGGGAGCCAAAAACATTCAGTACTTC. Translation gives CASSWGLAGAKNIQYF.

V is TRBV27 and J is TRBJ1-1; D unclear. Germline V gene data show CDR1 as MNHEY and CDR2 as SMNVEV (reference sequence). V dropped 6 bases and J dropped 0 bases, with 11 bases sitting between them. The CDR3 runs 14 residues. Written as DNA, the CDR3 is TGTGCCAGCAGCCCCCTGAGCATGAACACTGAAGCTTTCTTT. Protein sequence: CASSPLSMNTEAFF.